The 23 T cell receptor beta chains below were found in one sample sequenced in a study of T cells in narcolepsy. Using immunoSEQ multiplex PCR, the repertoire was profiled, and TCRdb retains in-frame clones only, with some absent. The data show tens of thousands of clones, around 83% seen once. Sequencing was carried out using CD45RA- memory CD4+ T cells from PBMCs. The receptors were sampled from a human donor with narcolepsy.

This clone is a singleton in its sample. In DNA, the CDR3 is TGTGCCAGCAGCTTAGCGCGGTCCGAGGGCTACACCTTC. This encodes CASSLARSEGYTF. The V gene is TRBV7-9, the J gene TRBJ1-2; no reliable D call. The CDR3 runs to 13 residues. In germline, CDR1 is SEHNR, CDR2 FQNEAQ (reference sequence). V lost 0 bases, J lost 8 bases, and 10 bases lay in between.

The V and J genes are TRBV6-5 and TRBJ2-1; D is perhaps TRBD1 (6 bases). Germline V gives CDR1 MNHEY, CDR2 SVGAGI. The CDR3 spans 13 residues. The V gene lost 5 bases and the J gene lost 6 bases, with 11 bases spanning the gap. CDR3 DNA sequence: TGTGCCAGCAGTGAGTACAGGGCCAATGAGCAGTTCTTC. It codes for CASSEYRANEQFF.

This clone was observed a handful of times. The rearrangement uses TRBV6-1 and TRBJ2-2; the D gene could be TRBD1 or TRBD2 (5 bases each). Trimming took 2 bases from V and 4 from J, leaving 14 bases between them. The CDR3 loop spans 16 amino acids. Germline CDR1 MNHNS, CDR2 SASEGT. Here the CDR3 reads CASSERGPGGTGELFF. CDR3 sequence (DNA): TGTGCCAGCAGTGAACGGGGACCCGGAGGCACCGGGGAGCTGTTTTTT.

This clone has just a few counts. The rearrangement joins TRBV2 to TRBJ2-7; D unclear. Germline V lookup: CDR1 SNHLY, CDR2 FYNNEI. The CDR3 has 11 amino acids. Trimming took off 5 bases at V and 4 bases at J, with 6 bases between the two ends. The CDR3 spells CASSSEYEQYF. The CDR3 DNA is TGTGCCAGCAGTTCCGAGTACGAGCAGTACTTC. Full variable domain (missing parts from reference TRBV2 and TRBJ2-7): EPEVTQTPSHQVTQMGQEVILRCVPISNHLYFYWYRQILGQKVEFLVSFYNNEISEKSEIFDDQFSVERPDGSNFTLKIRSTKLEDSAMYFCASSSEYEQYFGPGTRLTVT.

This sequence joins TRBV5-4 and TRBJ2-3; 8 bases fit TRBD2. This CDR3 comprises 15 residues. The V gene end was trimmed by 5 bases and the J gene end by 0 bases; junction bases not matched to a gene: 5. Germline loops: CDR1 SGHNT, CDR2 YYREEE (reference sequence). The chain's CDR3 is CASRDQRGSTDTQYF. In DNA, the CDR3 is TGTGCCAGCAGAGATCAGCGGGGGAGCACAGATACGCAGTATTTT.

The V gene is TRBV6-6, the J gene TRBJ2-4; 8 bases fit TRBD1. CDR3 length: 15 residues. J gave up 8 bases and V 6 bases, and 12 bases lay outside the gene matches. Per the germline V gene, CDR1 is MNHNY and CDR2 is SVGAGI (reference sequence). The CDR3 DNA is TGTGCCAGCAGCTACCTACCGGGACAGGCGGACATTCAGTACTTC. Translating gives CASSYLPGQADIQYF.

Here the CDR3 reads CASSSRHQPGEKLFF. In DNA form, the CDR3 reads TGTGCCAGCAGCAGTCGGCATCAACCGGGTGAAAAACTGTTTTTT. V usage is TRBV21-1 and J usage is TRBJ1-4. TRBV21-1 is a pseudogene. The CDR3 length is 15 residues.

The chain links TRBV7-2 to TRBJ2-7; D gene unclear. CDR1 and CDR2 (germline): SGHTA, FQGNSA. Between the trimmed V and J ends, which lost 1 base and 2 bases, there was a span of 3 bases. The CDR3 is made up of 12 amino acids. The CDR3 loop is CASSLGAYEQYF. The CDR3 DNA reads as TGTGCCAGCAGCTTAGGGGCCTACGAGCAGTACTTC.

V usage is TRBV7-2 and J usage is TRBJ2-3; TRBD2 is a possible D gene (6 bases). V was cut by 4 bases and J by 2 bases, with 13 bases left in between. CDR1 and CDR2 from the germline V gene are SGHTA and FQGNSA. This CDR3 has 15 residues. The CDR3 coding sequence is TGTGCCAGCAGCTCCCGCGGGGCGCCCACAGATACGCAGTATTTT. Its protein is CASSSRGAPTDTQYF.

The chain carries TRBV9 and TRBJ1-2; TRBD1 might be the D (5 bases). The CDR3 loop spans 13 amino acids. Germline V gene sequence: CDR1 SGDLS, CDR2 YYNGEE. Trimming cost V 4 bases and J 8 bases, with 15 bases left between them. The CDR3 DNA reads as TGTGCCAGCAGCCGCCAGGAGGGGAGCGGCTACACCTTC. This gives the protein CASSRQEGSGYTF.

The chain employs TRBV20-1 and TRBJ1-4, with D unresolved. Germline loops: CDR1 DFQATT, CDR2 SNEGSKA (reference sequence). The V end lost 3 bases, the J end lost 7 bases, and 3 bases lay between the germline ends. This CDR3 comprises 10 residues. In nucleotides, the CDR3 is TGCAGTGCTAGGAGTGAAAAACTGTTTTTT. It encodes CSARSEKLFF.

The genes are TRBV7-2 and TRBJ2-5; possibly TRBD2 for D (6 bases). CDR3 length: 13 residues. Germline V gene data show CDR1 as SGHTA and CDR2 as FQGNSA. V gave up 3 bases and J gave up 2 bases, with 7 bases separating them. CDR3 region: CASSFRGQETQYF. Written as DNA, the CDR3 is TGTGCCAGCAGCTTCCGGGGGCAAGAGACCCAGTACTTC. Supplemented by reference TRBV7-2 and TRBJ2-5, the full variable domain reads GAGVSQSPSNKVTEKGKDVELRCDPISGHTALYWYRQSLGQGLEFLIYFQGNSAPDKSGLPSDRFSAERTGGSVSTLTIQRTQQEDSAVYLCASSFRGQETQYFGPGTRLLVL.

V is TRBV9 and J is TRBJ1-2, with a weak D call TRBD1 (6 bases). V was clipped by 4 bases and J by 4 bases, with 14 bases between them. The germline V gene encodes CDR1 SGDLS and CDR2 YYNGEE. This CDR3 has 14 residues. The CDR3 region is CASSQQGGGYGYTF. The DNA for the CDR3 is TGTGCCAGCAGCCAACAGGGCGGAGGCTATGGCTACACCTTC.

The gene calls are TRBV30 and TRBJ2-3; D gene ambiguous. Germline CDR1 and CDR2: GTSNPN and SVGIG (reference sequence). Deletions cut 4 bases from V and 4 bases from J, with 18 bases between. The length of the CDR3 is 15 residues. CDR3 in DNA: TGTGCCTGGACAACTCTTGGGTCGTTCGCAGATACGCAGTATTTT. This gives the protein CAWTTLGSFADTQYF. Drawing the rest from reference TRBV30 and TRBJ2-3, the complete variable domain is SQTIHQWPATLVQPVGSPLSLECTVEGTSNPNLYWYRQAAGRGLQLLFYSVGIGQISSEVPQNLSASRPQDRQFILSSKKLLLSDSGFYLCAWTTLGSFADTQYFGPGTRLTVL.

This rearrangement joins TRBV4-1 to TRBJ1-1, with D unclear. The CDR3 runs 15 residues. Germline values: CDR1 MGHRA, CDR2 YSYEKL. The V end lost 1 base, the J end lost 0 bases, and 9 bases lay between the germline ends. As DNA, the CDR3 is TGCGCCAGCAGCCAAGTAGGCGTTATGAACACTGAAGCTTTCTTT. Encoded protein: CASSQVGVMNTEAFF.

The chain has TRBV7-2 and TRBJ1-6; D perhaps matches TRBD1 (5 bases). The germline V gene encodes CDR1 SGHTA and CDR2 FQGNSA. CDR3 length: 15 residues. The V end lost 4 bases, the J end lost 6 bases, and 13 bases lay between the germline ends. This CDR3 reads CASSSELGGNSPLHF. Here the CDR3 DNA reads TGTGCCAGCAGCTCTGAATTGGGGGGTAATTCACCCCTCCACTTT.

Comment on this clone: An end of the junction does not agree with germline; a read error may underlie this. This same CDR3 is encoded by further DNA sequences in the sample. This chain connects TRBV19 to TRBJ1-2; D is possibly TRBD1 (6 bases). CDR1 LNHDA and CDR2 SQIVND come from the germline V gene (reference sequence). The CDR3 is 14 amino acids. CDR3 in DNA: TGTGCCAGCAGTATCACAGGGTCGAACTATGGCTACACCTTC. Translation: CASSITGSNYGYTF.

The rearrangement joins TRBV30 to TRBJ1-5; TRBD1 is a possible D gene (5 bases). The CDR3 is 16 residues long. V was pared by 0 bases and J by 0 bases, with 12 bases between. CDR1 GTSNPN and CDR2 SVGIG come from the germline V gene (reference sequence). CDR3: CAWSVRGTLSNQPQHF. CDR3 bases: TGTGCCTGGAGTGTACGGGGGACTCTTAGCAATCAGCCCCAGCATTTT. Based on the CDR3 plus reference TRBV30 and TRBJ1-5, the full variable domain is SQTIHQWPATLVQPVGSPLSLECTVEGTSNPNLYWYRQAAGRGLQLLFYSVGIGQISSEVPQNLSASRPQDRQFILSSKKLLLSDSGFYLCAWSVRGTLSNQPQHFGDGTRLSIL.

The CDR3 sequence is CASSQGQGVYEQYF. CDR3 bases: TGTGCCAGCAGTCAGGGACAGGGGGTCTACGAGCAGTACTTC. This rearrangement joins TRBV6-1 to TRBJ2-7; 11 positions match TRBD1. V was pared by 5 bases and J by 3 bases, with 3 bases of the junction left unmatched. The germline gives CDR1 MNHNS, CDR2 SASEGT. This CDR3 has 14 residues.

The CDR3 bases are TGTGCCAGCACTCCCAAACAGGGGAGGAATCAGCCCCAGCATTTT. Its protein product is CASTPKQGRNQPQHF. The chain combines TRBV28 with TRBJ1-5; 7 bases are shared with TRBD1. Germline assignment: CDR1 MDHEN and CDR2 SYDVKM. The CDR3 covers 15 residues. The ends lost 7 bases at V and 4 bases at J; junction bases unmatched: 10.

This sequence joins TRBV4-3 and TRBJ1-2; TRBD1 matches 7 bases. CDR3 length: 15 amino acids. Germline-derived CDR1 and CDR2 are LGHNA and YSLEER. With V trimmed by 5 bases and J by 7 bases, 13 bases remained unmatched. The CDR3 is CASSEPGQTLGGYTF. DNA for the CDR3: TGCGCCAGCAGCGAACCGGGACAGACCCTCGGTGGCTACACCTTC.

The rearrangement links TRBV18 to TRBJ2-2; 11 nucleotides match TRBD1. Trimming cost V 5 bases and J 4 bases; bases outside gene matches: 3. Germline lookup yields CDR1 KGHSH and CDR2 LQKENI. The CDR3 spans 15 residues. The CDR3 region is CASSVGTGGTGELFF. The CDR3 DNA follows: TGTGCCAGCTCAGTCGGGACAGGGGGCACCGGGGAGCTGTTTTTT.

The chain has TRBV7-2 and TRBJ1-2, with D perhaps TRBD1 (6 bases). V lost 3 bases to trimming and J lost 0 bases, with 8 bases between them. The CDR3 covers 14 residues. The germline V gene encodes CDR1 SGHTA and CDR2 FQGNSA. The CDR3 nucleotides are TGTGCCAGCAGCTTTGGGGGCACTAACTATGGCTACACCTTC. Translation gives CASSFGGTNYGYTF.